This TCR beta chain was captured by sequencing in a study of Graves' ophthalmopathy and Graves' hyperthyroidism. CDR1 and CDR2 (germline): MNHEY, SVGAGI. The CDR3 has 13 residues. Deletions cut 4 bases from V and 6 bases from J, with 7 bases between. At least ten counts were recorded for this clonotype. Clinical symptoms and serum thyroxine were used for diagnosis; TRAb, thyroid ultrasound and orbital computed tomography were also relied on. Researchers took RNA transcripts and amplified TCR beta CDR3 regions from them. HTBI primers were employed in first-round RT-PCR, then a second-round multiplex PCR followed. TCRdb independently ran MiXCR on the multiplex PCR reads; one entry per CDR3 protein. This table holds around 1.1 million distinct CDR3 sequences, roughly two fifths found once.

The rearrangement uses TRBV6-5 and TRBJ1-6; D remains unclear. The source material was peripheral blood or thyroid tissue (not recorded which). This clonotype was sampled from an adult man with Graves' hyperthyroidism. The CDR3 DNA follows: TGTGCCAGCAGTTCAAGAAGTAATTCACCCCTCCACTTT. Its protein is CASSSRSNSPLHF.